The entry below gives a single TCR beta chain sequence along with its context. The entry originates in a study of blood T cell repertoires in COVID-19. Using immunoSEQ multiplex PCR, the repertoire was profiled, and TCRdb retains in-frame clones only, with some absent. Of 200,000 to 300,000 clones in the sample, just under 90% are singletons; the top ten hold 3.5% to 4.5%. Per germline, CDR1 SGHNT and CDR2 YYREEE (reference sequence). V dropped 5 bases and J dropped 6; count of bases not matched to a gene: 8. CDR3 length: 14 amino acids. The chain combines TRBV5-4 with TRBJ1-1; TRBD1 matches 9 bases. The sample comprised peripheral blood. The TCR was taken from a middle-aged woman with acute or convalescent COVID-19. CDR3 bases: TGTGCCAGCAGACGACAGGGGGAGAGCCCTGAAGCTTTCTTT. Protein product: CASRRQGESPEAFF. Combining the CDR3 with reference TRBV5-4 and TRBJ1-1 gives the whole variable domain ETGVTQSPTHLIKTRGQQVTLRCSSQSGHNTVSWYQQALGQGPQFIFQYYREEENGRGNFPPRFSGLQFPNYSSELNVNALELDDSALYLCASRRQGESPEAFFGQGTRLTVV.